This note documents a single T cell receptor beta chain sequence. As yet, its antigen is unknown. The PCR employed 60 Vbeta primers together with 13 Jbeta primers. Assay used: immunoSEQ multiplex PCR; TCRdb lists only in-frame clones, some missing. The sample lists around 100,000 clones, around 61% occurring once. These data belong to a study of cytomegalovirus exposure and HLA in healthy donors. General study results and limits: Cytomegalovirus-associated status was assigned to approximately 160 TCR beta chains. A reported reduction in N-insertions relative to the roughly 610-donor mean was seen in an Asian-associated ancestry cluster in a later analysis. By HLA locus, TCR association rates varied in a later analysis, with DRB1 showing the most and HLA-C the fewest. Presence/absence analyses rested on an assumption that sequencing depth was roughly uniform across donors.

CDR3 length: 18 residues. Germline V gives CDR1 SEHNR, CDR2 FQNEAQ (reference sequence). V gave up 2 bases and J gave up 5 bases, with 22 bases separating them. The sequenced sample was PBMCs. This clonotype was sampled from a woman aged 30 to 39 in good health and CMV-seronegative. The V gene is TRBV7-9, the J gene TRBJ2-1; a weak D match, TRBD1 (6 bases). CDR3 sequence (DNA): TGTGCCAGCAGCTTAAGTAGTGGGGGCATGCGTGAGGACAATGAGCAGTTCTTC. This translates into CASSLSSGGMREDNEQFF.